The source of this TCR beta chain is a study of Graves' ophthalmopathy and Graves' hyperthyroidism (dated by TCRdb to the late 2010s). Looking at the study overall: Stable hyperthyroidism was defined as no progression to ophthalmopathy within 18 months of follow-up. The study used TCR beta repertoire signatures to distinguish Graves' ophthalmopathy from Graves' hyperthyroidism and to predict progression to ophthalmopathy. In total, some 140 blood samples were TCR-sequenced: around 42 ophthalmopathy, 80 or so hyperthyroidism and some 17 hyperthyroidism-to-ophthalmopathy patients. To explore V-J signatures distinguishing ophthalmopathy from hyperthyroidism, a discovery set of under 110 patients (fewer than 45 ophthalmopathy, some 55 stable hyperthyroidism) was enrolled. For independent validation, a separate cohort was made up of around 19 hyperthyroidism patients plus 17 patients who later progressed from hyperthyroidism to ophthalmopathy. In five or six hyperthyroidism patients, T-cell repertoires of thyroid tissue and blood were compared. Once sampling was done, hyperthyroidism patients were given methimazole at a starting dose of 30 mg daily, while ophthalmopathy patients were given high-dose intravenous methylprednisolone.

Hyperthyroidism patients were newly diagnosed, with disease duration under 2 months, and aged 18 to 65 years. Anyone with other autoimmune diseases, uncontrolled infections, pregnancy or lactation was excluded from the study. Clinical symptoms, serum thyroxine, TRAb, thyroid ultrasound and orbital computed tomography formed the basis of the diagnosis. Total RNA was extracted using Trizol reagent, and RNA quality was checked on an Agilent 2100 Bioanalyzer. Overall study results and their limits: No statistical method was used to set the sample size in advance, and the investigators knew which group each participant was assigned to. In validation, the model predicted ophthalmopathy progression with about 71% sensitivity and roughly 72% specificity; roughly 12 predicted patients were CT-confirmed with GO in a median of approximately 6.5 months. Ophthalmopathy was separated from stable hyperthyroidism by the 13-signature model with more than 85% sensitivity and roughly 83% specificity in cross-validation and with 80%/75% in the test set. Among expanded thyroid clonotypes with frequency above 0.001, most also showed up in blood, which suggests that blood repertoires may reflect the thyroid immune response.

As to this clonotype: This clone's antigen is unknown. Base qualities were left out, and no much larger clone turns up one base away.

TCR beta CDR3 regions were amplified from RNA transcripts for repertoire sequencing. The first round of RT-PCR was done with HTBI primers and the Qiagen OneStep RT-PCR kit, and was followed by a second round of multiplex PCR, then size selection and purification. The libraries underwent paired-end sequencing with 100 bp reads on an Illumina HiSeq2000. Turning to the authors' computational methods: SOAPnuke was used for read processing, and reads with adapters, uncalled bases, a mean Phred below 15, or no exact constant-primer or identifier match were discarded. COPE v1.2.5 was used to merge the high-quality paired reads. Clonotypes were defined as unique nucleotide sequences and were aligned to IMGT TRB V, D and J references using MiTCR v1.1. Analysis was restricted to V-J combinations with a frequency above 0.0001, which covered approximately 99% of repertoires. For each V-J combination, a TCR clonal expansion and chaos score was defined as the ratio of F50 clonal expansion to chaos observed in the TCRdist matrix. Welch's t-statistics and random forest were used to reduce the features to some 13 V-J combinations, which were then used as input to a naive Bayes classifier. Thyroid-blood repertoire similarity was quantified with the Morisita-Horn index. TCRdb reran the public reads through fastp at Q25 and MiXCR, keeping productive beta chains. Rows with one shared CDR3 protein collapse into an entry with the most common genes and DNA. The V and J calls were not made by the authors but by TCRdb's processing. A total of about 1.1 million distinct CDR3 sequences appear in this sample, about 36% of them only once. Around 10% of the sample is held by the ten biggest clonotypes.

From a lookup of the germline V gene, CDR1 and CDR2 are SGHTA and FQGNSA. Measured from the cysteine to the phenylalanine, the CDR3 is 16 residues long. Only the CDR3 DNA stays, 48 bases, in frame from base 1. V trim: 5 bases; J trim: 1 base; unmatched bases: 8. The sample consisted of peripheral blood or thyroid tissue (not recorded which). Recombination linked TRBV7-2 to TRBJ1-5; 7 nucleotides in the junction match TRBD1. This TCR was sampled from an adult man with Graves' hyperthyroidism. CDR3 reads: CASSKTGGGSNQPQHF. The nucleotides read TGTGCCAGCAGCAAGACAGGAGGGGGCAGCAATCAGCCCCAGCATTTT.